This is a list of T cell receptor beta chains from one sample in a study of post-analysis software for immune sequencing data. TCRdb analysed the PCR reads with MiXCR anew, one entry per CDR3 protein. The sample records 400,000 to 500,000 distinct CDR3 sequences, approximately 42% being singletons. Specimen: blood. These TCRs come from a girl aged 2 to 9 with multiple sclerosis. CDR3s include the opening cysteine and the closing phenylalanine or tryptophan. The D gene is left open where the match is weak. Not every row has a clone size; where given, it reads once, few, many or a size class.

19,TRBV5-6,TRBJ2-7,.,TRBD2,TGTGCCAGCAGCCCGATCGGGACTAGCGGGGGGGTAGCGGCGTACGAGCAGTACTTC,CASSPIGTSGGVAAYEQYF
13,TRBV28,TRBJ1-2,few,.,TGTGCCAGCAGTTTATTGACGAACTCTGGCTACACCTTC,CASSLLTNSGYTF
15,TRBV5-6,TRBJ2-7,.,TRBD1,TGTGCCAGCACAGGGGGACAGGATCATGACTACGAGCAGTACTTC,CASTGGQDHDYEQYF
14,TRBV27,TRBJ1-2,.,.,TGTGCCAGCAGCTTATTGGGGGGAAACTATGGCTACACCTTC,CASSLLGGNYGYTF
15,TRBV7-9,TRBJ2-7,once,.,TGTGCCAGCAGCTTAGGCGGTAACCCCTACGACGAGCAGTACTTC,CASSLGGNPYDEQYF
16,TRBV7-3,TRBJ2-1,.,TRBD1,TGTGCCAGCAGCGCACACTCCGGGACAGCATTCAATGAGCAGTTCTTC,CASSAHSGTAFNEQFF
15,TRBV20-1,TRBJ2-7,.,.,TGCAGTGCTAGAGATTTCCTGGCGGCTAGCTACGAGCAGTACTTC,CSARDFLAASYEQYF
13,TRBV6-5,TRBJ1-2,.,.,TGTGCCAGCAGTCCCGGGGAGTACCCCGGCTACACCTTC,CASSPGEYPGYTF
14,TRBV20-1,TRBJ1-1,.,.,TGCAGTGCTGCATCACAGGGCTTGGCCACTGAAGCTTTCTTT,CSAASQGLATEAFF
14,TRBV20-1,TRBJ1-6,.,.,TGCAGTGCCGGAGGGGGGCTGCGGAATTCACCCCTCCACTTT,CSAGGGLRNSPLHF
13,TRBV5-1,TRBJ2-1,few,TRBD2,TGCGCCAGCAGCTTTGAAGCGGGGTTTGAGCAGTTCTTC,CASSFEAGFEQFF
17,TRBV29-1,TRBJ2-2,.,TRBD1,TGCAGCGCCATCCCCTCCCCGGGACAGGGATTGGGCGGGGAGCTGTTTTTT,CSAIPSPGQGLGGELFF
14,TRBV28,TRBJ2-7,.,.,TGTGCCAGCAGCCGAGGCGACAGCCTATACGAGCAGTACTTC,CASSRGDSLYEQYF
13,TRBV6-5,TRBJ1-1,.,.,TGTGCCAGCAGTTTGTCCAGGGACACTGAAGCTTTCTTT,CASSLSRDTEAFF
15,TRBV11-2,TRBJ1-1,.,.,TGTGCCAGCAGCCCCTCAGGCGGGATGAACACTGAAGCTTTCTTT,CASSPSGGMNTEAFF
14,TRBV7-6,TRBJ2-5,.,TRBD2,TGTGCCAGCAACCCGGGACTAGCGGGTATTGAGCAGTACTTC,CASNPGLAGIEQYF
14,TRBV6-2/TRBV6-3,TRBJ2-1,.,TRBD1,TGTGCCAGCAGATCCTGGACAGGGGTCAATGAGCAGTTCTTC,CASRSWTGVNEQFF
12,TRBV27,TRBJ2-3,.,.,TGTGCCAGCAGTGCCTTCAGGGATACGCAGTATTTT,CASSAFRDTQYF
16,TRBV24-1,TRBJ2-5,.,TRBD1,TGTGCCACCAGTGATTTGCCTGGACAGGTCGGAGATGAGCAGTACTTC,CATSDLPGQVGDEQYF
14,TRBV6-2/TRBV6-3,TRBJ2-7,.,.,TGTGCCAGCAGTACCATAAGACAGGTCGCCGAGCAGTACTTC,CASSTIRQVAEQYF
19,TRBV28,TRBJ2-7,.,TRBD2,TGTGCCAGCAGTGACCTGGGACAGGGAGGACTAGCGGGAGCCTACGAGCAGTACTTC,CASSDLGQGGLAGAYEQYF
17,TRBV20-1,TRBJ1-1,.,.,TGCAGTGCCCTACCCGACATGGGGAAGGACACGCCTTTTGAAGCTTTCTTT,CSALPDMGKDTPFEAFF
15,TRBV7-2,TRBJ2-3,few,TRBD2,TGTGCCAGCAGCCCAGGGGGACTAGCGACAGATACGCAGTATTTT,CASSPGGLATDTQYF
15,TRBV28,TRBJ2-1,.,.,TGTGCCAGCACCGTAGTCGGGACACTCTCCCATGAGCAGTTCTTC,CASTVVGTLSHEQFF
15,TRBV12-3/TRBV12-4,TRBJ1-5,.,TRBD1,TGTGCCAGCCAAGACAGGGCCGATAGCAATCAGCCCCAGCATTTT,CASQDRADSNQPQHF
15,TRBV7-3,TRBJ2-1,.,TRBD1,TGTGCCAGCAGCTTATTGGGACAGGGTTCCAATGAGCAGTTCTTC,CASSLLGQGSNEQFF
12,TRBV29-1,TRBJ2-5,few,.,TGCAGCGTCTGGGACGTTCAGGAGACCCAGTACTTC,CSVWDVQETQYF
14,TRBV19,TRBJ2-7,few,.,TGTGCCAGTAGTATACTAGGAGCCTCCTACGAGCAGTACTTC,CASSILGASYEQYF
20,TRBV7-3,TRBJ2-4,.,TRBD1,TGTGCCAGCAGCTTACGCGGACAGGGGGCGCAGCCCTTAGCCAAAAACATTCAGTACTTC,CASSLRGQGAQPLAKNIQYF
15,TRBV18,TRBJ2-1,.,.,TGTGCCAGCTTGCCCGGACAGAGGGGGACCAATGAGCAGTTCTTC,CASLPGQRGTNEQFF
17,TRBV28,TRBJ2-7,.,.,TGTGCCAGCAGTTTATCGGCTCCACCGAGGGGGAACTACGAGCAGTACTTC,CASSLSAPPRGNYEQYF
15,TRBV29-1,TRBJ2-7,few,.,TGCAGCGTTGAAGATGGGCCCTCTTTCGGCGACGAGCAGTACTTC,CSVEDGPSFGDEQYF
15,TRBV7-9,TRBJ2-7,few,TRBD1,TGTGCCAGCAGCTGGACAGGAACTCTCCCCTACGAGCAGTACTTC,CASSWTGTLPYEQYF